These 25 T cell receptor beta chains share one sample of origin, sequenced in a study of blood T cells in healthy people across ages. Using a J-beta primer mix together with a sample-barcoded 5' primer, a second PCR was run for about 6 to 11 cycles. TCRdb recomputed calls from the 5' RACE reads with MiXCR, one row per CDR3 protein. The data show about 580,000 distinct CDR3 sequences, roughly 43% seen once. The source material was blood. These receptors came from a man of 80 years or more in good health.

This clonotype was found a few times. This rearrangement joins TRBV20-1 to TRBJ2-5, with D possibly TRBD1 on 6 matching bases. Looked up from germline, CDR1 is DFQATT and CDR2 is SNEGSKA (reference sequence). The CDR3 is 13 amino acids. The V end was cut by 7 bases, the J end by 2 bases, with 14 bases between. CDR3 sequence (DNA): TGCAGTGGGGGGCGCGGACGGCAAGAGACCCAGTACTTC. Its translation is CSGGRGRQETQYF.

This clonotype was seen only a few times. This chain joins TRBV29-1 and TRBJ1-6, with 9 positions matching TRBD1. CDR3 length: 14 residues. V trimming: 7 bases; J trimming: 7 bases; junction bases outside the gene matches: 8. Germline CDR1 is SQVTM and CDR2 is ANQGSEA. CDR3 DNA sequence: TGCAGCGCTTTGACAGGGGGAAAGAATTCACCCCTCCACTTT. It translates to CSALTGGKNSPLHF.

Only a few counts were recorded for this clonotype. The J gene is TRBJ2-1, the V gene TRBV7-9; TRBD2 agrees at 7 bases. Trimming removed 5 bases from V and 6 bases from J; junction bases left unmatched: 10. Looked up from germline, CDR1 is SEHNR and CDR2 is FQNEAQ (reference sequence). This CDR3 is 15 amino acids long. This CDR3 is CASSPYPTSSNEQFF. CDR3 DNA: TGTGCCAGCAGCCCCTACCCGACTAGCAGCAATGAGCAGTTCTTC.

This clonotype was seen a handful of times. The genes are TRBV4-3 and TRBJ2-2, with D unclear. Germline V gene data show CDR1 as LGHNA and CDR2 as YSLEER. The CDR3 consists of 16 residues. Deletions cut 0 bases from V and 0 bases from J, with 8 bases between. CDR3 amino acids: CASSQDLRTNTGELFF. The CDR3, as DNA: TGCGCCAGCAGCCAAGATCTGCGCACGAACACCGGGGAGCTGTTTTTT.

J is TRBJ2-7 and V is TRBV10-2, with D possibly matching TRBD1 (5 bases). Trimming left V 4 bases short and J 6 bases short, with 10 bases between. CDR3 length: 12 amino acids. CDR1 and CDR2 (germline): WSHSY, SAAADI. The CDR3 spells CASSVSQGEQYF. As DNA, the CDR3 is TGCGCCAGCAGTGTATCCCAGGGCGAGCAGTACTTC.

The V call is TRBV29-1, the J call TRBJ2-2; 8 positions match TRBD2. The junction had 7 bases not matched to a gene; V was cut back by 4 bases and J by 6 bases. Germline lookup yields CDR1 SQVTM and CDR2 ANQGSEA. The CDR3 runs 14 residues. The CDR3 region has the DNA TGCAGCGTTGGAAGCGGGAGTCTGGCCGGGGAGCTGTTTTTT. This translates into CSVGSGSLAGELFF.

This clonotype was detected once. CDR3 loop: CATSRDRRGNQPQHF. As DNA, the CDR3 is TGTGCCACCAGCAGAGATCGAAGAGGGAATCAGCCCCAGCATTTT. The chain combines TRBV15 with TRBJ1-5; D is undetermined. The V gene lost 0 bases and the J gene lost 4 bases, with 10 bases spanning the gap. Germline V lookup: CDR1 LNHNV, CDR2 YYDKDF (reference sequence). The CDR3 sequence is 15 residues long.

V usage is TRBV20-1 and J usage is TRBJ2-1, with TRBD1 identical over 10 bases. Germline V gives CDR1 DFQATT, CDR2 SNEGSKA (reference sequence). This CDR3 is built from 17 residues. The ends lost 0 bases at V and 0 bases at J; junction bases unmatched: 5. The DNA of the CDR3 is TGCAGTGCTAGAGATTGGACAGGGGGTAGCTCCTACAATGAGCAGTTCTTC. Amino acids: CSARDWTGGSSYNEQFF.

V and J are TRBV20-1 and TRBJ1-2; 9 bases match TRBD1. This CDR3 contains 16 residues. Germline CDR1 DFQATT, CDR2 SNEGSKA (reference sequence). The V gene end was trimmed by 4 bases and the J gene end by 8 bases; junction bases not matched to a gene: 17. This CDR3 reads CSATGQGTTLGGGYTF. CDR3 nucleotide sequence: TGCAGTGCTACTGGACAGGGGACGACTCTGGGTGGGGGCTACACCTTC.

A few counts support this clonotype. V is TRBV6-2 or TRBV6-3 and J is TRBJ2-1; D gene unclear. The CDR3 has 12 amino acids. CDR1 and CDR2 (germline): MNHEY, SVGEGT. Trimming cost V 6 bases and J 8 bases, with 11 bases left between them. Here the CDR3 reads CASRAIFDEQFF. CDR3 in DNA: TGTGCCAGCAGGGCGATATTCGATGAGCAGTTCTTC.

As DNA, the CDR3 is TGTGCCAGCAGCCAAGAAGTTAGGACAGGGGGCGGAATCCTCCACTTT. Its protein product is CASSQEVRTGGGILHF. The J gene is TRBJ1-6, the V gene TRBV4-2, with 11 nucleotides matching TRBD1. The trim removed 0 bases at V and 15 bases at J, leaving 10 bases unmatched. This CDR3 is built from 16 residues. Germline V gene data show CDR1 as LGHNA and CDR2 as YNFKEQ.

The chain is built from TRBV3-1 and TRBJ1-2; 7 bases align to TRBD1. The CDR3 totals 14 residues. CDR1 and CDR2 from the germline V gene are LGHDT and YNNKEL (reference sequence). V trimming: 6 bases; J trimming: 5 bases; junction bases outside the gene matches: 9. The CDR3 loop is CASSPSRTGYGYTF. CDR3 DNA sequence: TGTGCCAGCAGTCCTTCTCGGACAGGATATGGCTACACCTTC.

This clonotype was recorded a few times. CDR3 sequence: CASSQAPPTGDTQYF. CDR3 DNA sequence: TGTGCCAGCAGCCAAGCCCCCCCGACAGGGGATACGCAGTATTTT. The chain is built from TRBV4-2 and TRBJ2-3; 7 nucleotides align to TRBD1. The CDR3 extends over 15 amino acids. CDR1 and CDR2 from the germline V gene are LGHNA and YNFKEQ. The trim removed 1 base at V and 6 bases at J, leaving 7 bases unmatched.

V and J are TRBV29-1 and TRBJ1-2, with D possibly being TRBD1 (6 bases). Germline CDR1 and CDR2: SQVTM and ANQGSEA. This CDR3 contains 12 residues. V was pared by 5 bases and J by 8 bases, with 15 bases between. CDR3 protein: CSVPGTRPGYTF. In nucleotides, the CDR3 is TGCAGCGTTCCCGGGACAAGACCGGGCTACACCTTC. Together with reference TRBV29-1 and TRBJ1-2, the CDR3 gives the full variable domain: SAVISQKPSRDICQRGTSLTIQCQVDSQVTMMFWYRQQPGQSLTLIATANQGSEATYESGFVIDKFPISRPNLTFSTLTVSNMSPEDSSIYLCSVPGTRPGYTFGSGTRLTVV.

Details on this clonotype: Given a much more abundant clone one base away, this may be a read error. The gene calls are TRBV6-5 and TRBJ1-1; D is ambiguous. The V end lost 2 bases, the J end lost 8 bases, and 15 bases lay between the germline ends. The germline V gene has CDR1 MNHEY and CDR2 SVGAGI. CDR3 length: 14 amino acids. CDR3 sequence (DNA): TGTGCCAGCAGTTACGCGAACCCGACGGCCGAAGCTTTCTTT. This codes for CASSYANPTAEAFF.

A single count supports this clonotype. The gene calls are TRBV7-9 and TRBJ1-4; the D is unclear. The CDR3 is made up of 17 amino acids. The V and J ends lost 4 bases and 0 bases respectively, with 15 bases between them. CDR1 and CDR2 from the germline V gene are SEHNR and FQNEAQ (reference sequence). The CDR3 is CASSSPYAGPTNEKLFF. CDR3 in DNA: TGTGCCAGCAGCTCTCCCTATGCCGGGCCAACTAATGAAAAACTGTTTTTT.

This clonotype was recorded a few times. CDR3 protein: CASSPPLNEQFF. As DNA, the CDR3 is TGTGCCAGCAGTCCCCCTTTGAATGAGCAGTTCTTC. The chain recombines TRBV28 with TRBJ2-1, with D unclear. CDR3 length: 12 amino acids. The germline CDR1 and CDR2 sequences are MDHEN and SYDVKM. V was pared by 5 bases and J by 7 bases, with 9 bases between.

This clonotype was found a few times. The genes are TRBV28 and TRBJ2-5, with D possibly matching TRBD2 (7 bases). Trimming cost V 1 base and J 5 bases, with 14 bases left between them. The CDR3 is made up of 15 amino acids. Looked up from germline, CDR1 is MDHEN and CDR2 is SYDVKM. This CDR3 is CASSLSRGAGETQYF. The CDR3 nucleotides are TGTGCCAGCAGTTTATCCCGGGGGGCGGGGGAGACCCAGTACTTC. Together with reference TRBV28 and TRBJ2-5, the CDR3 gives the full variable domain: DVKVTQSSRYLVKRTGEKVFLECVQDMDHENMFWYRQDPGLGLRLIYFSYDVKMKEKGDIPEGYSVSREKKERFSLILESASTNQTSMYLCASSLSRGAGETQYFGPGTRLLVL.

V usage is TRBV7-3 and J usage is TRBJ2-3, with TRBD2 matching over 9 bases. CDR3 length: 16 residues. CDR1 is SGHTA, CDR2 FQGTGA, per germline. Trimming cost V 1 base and J 6 bases; bases outside gene matches: 8. The CDR3 spells CASSLIGGGAGDTQYF. In DNA form, the CDR3 reads TGTGCCAGCAGCTTAATTGGCGGGGGGGCCGGGGATACGCAGTATTTT.

V and J are TRBV27 and TRBJ2-4; 10 nucleotides agree with TRBD1. With 4 bases clipped from V and 6 bases from J, the junction kept 12 bases outside the gene matches. Germline-derived CDR1 and CDR2 are MNHEY and SMNVEV (reference sequence). CDR3 size: 17 residues. The CDR3 DNA reads TGTGCCAGCAGTTATAGTCCTCCGGGACAGGGGATAAACATTCAGTACTTC. Its translation: CASSYSPPGQGINIQYF.

The chain joins TRBV30 to TRBJ2-1, with D possibly matching TRBD1 (5 bases). Germline V CDR1 and CDR2: GTSNPN, SVGIG (reference sequence). The CDR3 is made up of 16 amino acids. The V gene lost 0 bases and the J gene lost 1 base, with 13 bases spanning the gap. The CDR3 DNA reads TGTGCCTGGAGTGTGTCAGGGATAAGATCCTACAATGAGCAGTTCTTC. This gives the protein CAWSVSGIRSYNEQFF.

The sample holds a few counts of this clonotype. The chain recombines TRBV4-3 with TRBJ2-4; weak D call: TRBD2 (5 bases). Germline V gene lookup returns CDR1 LGHNA and CDR2 YSLEER. V was trimmed by 1 base and J by 0 bases, leaving 19 bases between them. The CDR3 has 19 residues. The CDR3 reads CASSQARVRGLLAKNIQYF. As DNA, the CDR3 is TGCGCCAGCAGCCAAGCTAGAGTAAGAGGGCTGCTAGCCAAAAACATTCAGTACTTC.

This clonotype was seen more than once but under ten times. The V gene is TRBV9, the J gene TRBJ2-3, with 9 bases fitting TRBD2. The CDR3 spans 16 residues. Germline V gene lookup returns CDR1 SGDLS and CDR2 YYNGEE. The trim removed 4 bases at V and 4 bases at J, leaving 10 bases unmatched. The CDR3 DNA sequence: TGTGCCAGCAGCCCCCGTAGCGGGAGAACGGCAGATACGCAGTATTTT. It yields the protein CASSPRSGRTADTQYF.

This chain connects TRBV15 to TRBJ2-4; a possible D gene is TRBD2 (6 bases). The germline gives CDR1 LNHNV, CDR2 YYDKDF (reference sequence). The V end was cut by 2 bases, the J end by 10 bases, with 18 bases between. The CDR3 is 15 residues long. The DNA for the CDR3 is TGTGCCACCAGCAGACCATCCGCCGGGAGAGATATTCAGTACTTC. Translating it yields CATSRPSAGRDIQYF.

This clonotype was observed many times. The chain carries TRBV7-2 and TRBJ1-6; tentatively, D is TRBD1 (6 bases). From germline, CDR1 is SGHTA and CDR2 FQGNSA. V dropped 4 bases and J dropped 7 bases, with 20 bases sitting between them. The CDR3 has 17 residues. CDR3: CASSSRPTGRRNSPLHF. CDR3 coding DNA: TGTGCCAGCAGCTCCCGCCCGACAGGACGACGGAATTCACCCCTCCACTTT.